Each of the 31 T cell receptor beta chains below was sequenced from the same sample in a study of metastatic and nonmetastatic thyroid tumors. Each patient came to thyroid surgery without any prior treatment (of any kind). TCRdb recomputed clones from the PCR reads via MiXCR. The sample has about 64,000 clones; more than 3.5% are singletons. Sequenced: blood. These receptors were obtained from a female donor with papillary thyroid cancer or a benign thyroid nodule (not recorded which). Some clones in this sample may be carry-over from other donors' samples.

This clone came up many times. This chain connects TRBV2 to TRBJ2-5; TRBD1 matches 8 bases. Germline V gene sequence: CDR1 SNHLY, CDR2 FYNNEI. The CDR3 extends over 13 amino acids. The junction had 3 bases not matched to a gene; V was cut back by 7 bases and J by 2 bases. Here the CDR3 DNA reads TGTGCCAGCACGGACAGGGTTCAAGAGACCCAGTACTTC. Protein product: CASTDRVQETQYF. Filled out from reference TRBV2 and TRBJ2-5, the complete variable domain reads EPEVTQTPSHQVTQMGQEVILRCVPISNHLYFYWYRQILGQKVEFLVSFYNNEISEKSEIFDDQFSVERPDGSNFTLKIRSTKLEDSAMYFCASTDRVQETQYFGPGTRLLVL.

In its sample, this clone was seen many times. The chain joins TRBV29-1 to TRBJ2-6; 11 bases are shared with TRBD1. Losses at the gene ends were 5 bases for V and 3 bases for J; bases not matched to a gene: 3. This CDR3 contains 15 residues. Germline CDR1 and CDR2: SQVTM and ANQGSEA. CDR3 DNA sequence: TGCAGCGTTCGGGGGACAGGGGGTGGGGCCAACGTCCTGACTTTC. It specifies CSVRGTGGGANVLTF.

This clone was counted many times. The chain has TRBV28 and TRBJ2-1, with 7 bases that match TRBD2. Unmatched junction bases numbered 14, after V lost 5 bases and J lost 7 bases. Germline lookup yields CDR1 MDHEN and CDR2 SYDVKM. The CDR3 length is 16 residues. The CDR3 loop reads CASSERGAGRRNEQFF. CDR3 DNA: TGTGCCAGCAGTGAGAGGGGAGCGGGAAGGCGGAATGAGCAGTTCTTC.

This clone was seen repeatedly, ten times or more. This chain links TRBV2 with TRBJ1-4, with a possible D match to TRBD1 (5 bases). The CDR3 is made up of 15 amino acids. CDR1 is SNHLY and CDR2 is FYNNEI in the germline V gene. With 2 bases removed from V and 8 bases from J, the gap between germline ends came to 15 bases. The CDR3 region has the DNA TGTGCCAGCAGTGAACGGGGCCCCTCGGGAGAAAAACTGTTTTTT. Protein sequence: CASSERGPSGEKLFF.

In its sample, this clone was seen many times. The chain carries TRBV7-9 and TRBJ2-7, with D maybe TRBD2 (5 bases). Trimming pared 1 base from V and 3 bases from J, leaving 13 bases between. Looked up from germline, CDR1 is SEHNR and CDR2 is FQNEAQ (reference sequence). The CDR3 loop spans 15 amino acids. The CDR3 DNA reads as TGTGCCAGCAGCTTAGGGGAGTCACAACGCTACGAGCAGTACTTC. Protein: CASSLGESQRYEQYF.

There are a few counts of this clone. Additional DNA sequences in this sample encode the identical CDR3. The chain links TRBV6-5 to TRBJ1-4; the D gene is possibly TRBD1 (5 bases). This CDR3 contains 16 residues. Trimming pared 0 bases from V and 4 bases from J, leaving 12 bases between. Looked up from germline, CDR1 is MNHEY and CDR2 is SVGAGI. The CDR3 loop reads CASSYSPGRGNEKLFF. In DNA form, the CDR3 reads TGTGCCAGCAGTTACTCTCCAGGGAGGGGTAATGAAAAACTGTTTTTT.

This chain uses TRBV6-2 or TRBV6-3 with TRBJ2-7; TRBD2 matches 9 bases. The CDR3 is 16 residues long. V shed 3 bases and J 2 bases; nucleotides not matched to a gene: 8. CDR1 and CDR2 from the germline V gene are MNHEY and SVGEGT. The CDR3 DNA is TGTGCCAGCAGTTATCCGCCCTTAGCGGGAGCCTACGAGCAGTACTTC. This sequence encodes CASSYPPLAGAYEQYF.

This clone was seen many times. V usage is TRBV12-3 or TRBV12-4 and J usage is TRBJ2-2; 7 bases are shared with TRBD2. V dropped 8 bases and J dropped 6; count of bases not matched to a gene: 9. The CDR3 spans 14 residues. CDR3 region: CASVRWGGAGELFF. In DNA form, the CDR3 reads TGTGCCAGCGTCCGTTGGGGGGGTGCCGGGGAGCTGTTTTTT.

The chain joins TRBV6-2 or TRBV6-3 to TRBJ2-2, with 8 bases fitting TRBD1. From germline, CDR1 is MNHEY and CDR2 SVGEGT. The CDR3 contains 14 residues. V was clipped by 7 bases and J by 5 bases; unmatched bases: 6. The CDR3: CASKGQVDTGELFF. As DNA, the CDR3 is TGTGCCAGCAAGGGACAGGTTGATACCGGGGAGCTGTTTTTT.

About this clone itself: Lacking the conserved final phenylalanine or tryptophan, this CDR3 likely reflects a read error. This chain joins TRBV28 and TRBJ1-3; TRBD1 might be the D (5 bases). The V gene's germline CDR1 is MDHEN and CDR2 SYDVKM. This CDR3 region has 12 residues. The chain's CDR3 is CASGQSVNTIYI. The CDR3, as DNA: TGTGCCAGCGGACAATCTGTAAACACCATATATATT.

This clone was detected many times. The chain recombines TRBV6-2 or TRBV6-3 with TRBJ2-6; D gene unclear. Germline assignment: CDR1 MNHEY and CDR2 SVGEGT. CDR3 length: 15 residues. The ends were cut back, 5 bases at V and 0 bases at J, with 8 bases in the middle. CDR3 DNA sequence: TGTGCCAGCAGTCCTATCGGCTCTGGGGCCAACGTCCTGACTTTC. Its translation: CASSPIGSGANVLTF.

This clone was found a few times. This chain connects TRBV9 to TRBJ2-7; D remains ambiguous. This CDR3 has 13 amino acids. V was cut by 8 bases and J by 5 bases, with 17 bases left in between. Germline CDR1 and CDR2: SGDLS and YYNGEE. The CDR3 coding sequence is TGTGCCAGTAGCTTAGAGGACGAGGACGAGCAGTACTTC. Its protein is CASSLEDEDEQYF.

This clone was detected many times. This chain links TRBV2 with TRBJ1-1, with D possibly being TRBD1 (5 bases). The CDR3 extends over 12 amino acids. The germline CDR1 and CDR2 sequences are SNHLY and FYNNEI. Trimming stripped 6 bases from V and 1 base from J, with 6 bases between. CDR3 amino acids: CASRQGNTEAFF. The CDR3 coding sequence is TGTGCCAGCAGGCAGGGGAACACTGAAGCTTTCTTT.

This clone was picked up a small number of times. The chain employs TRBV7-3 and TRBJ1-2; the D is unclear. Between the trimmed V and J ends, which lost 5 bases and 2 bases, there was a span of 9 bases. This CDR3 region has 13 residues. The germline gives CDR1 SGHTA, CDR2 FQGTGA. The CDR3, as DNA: TGTGCCAGCAGCCCAACCCCGAACTATGGCTACACCTTC. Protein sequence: CASSPTPNYGYTF.

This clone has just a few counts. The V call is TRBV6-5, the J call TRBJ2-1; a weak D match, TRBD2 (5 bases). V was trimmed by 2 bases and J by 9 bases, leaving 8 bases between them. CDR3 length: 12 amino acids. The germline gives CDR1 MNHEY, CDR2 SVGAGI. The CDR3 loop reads CASSYEGIEQFF. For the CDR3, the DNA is TGTGCCAGCAGTTACGAGGGTATTGAGCAGTTCTTC.

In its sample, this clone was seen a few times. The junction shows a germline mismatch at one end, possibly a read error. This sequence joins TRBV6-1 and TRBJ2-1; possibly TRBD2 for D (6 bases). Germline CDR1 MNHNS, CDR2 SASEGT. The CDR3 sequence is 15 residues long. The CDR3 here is CASSLTRGSYDEQFF. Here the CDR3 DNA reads TGTGCCAGCAGTTTGACTAGAGGGAGCTACGATGAGCAGTTCTTC.

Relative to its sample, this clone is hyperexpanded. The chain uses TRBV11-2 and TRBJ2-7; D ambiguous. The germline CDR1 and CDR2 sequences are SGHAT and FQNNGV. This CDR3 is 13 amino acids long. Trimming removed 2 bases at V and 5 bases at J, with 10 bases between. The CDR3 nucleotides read TGTGCCAGCAGCTTATCCAGCGTCCACGAGCAGTACTTC. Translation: CASSLSSVHEQYF.

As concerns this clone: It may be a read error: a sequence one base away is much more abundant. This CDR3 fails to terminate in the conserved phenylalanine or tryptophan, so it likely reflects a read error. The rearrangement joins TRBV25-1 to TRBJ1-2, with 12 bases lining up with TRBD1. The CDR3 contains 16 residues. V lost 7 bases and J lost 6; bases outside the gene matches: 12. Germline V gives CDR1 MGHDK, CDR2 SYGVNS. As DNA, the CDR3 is TGTGCCAGCAACGCCGGGACAGGGGGCGCCGGAGATGGCTACACCCTC. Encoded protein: CASNAGTGGAGDGYTL.

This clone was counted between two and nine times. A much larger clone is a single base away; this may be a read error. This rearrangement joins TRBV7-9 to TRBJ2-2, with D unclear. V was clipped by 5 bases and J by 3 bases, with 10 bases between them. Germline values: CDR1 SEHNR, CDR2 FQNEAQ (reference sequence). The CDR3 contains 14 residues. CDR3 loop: CASSPLRYTGELFF. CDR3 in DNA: TGTGCCAGCAGCCCACTGAGGTACACCGGGGAGCTGTTTTTT.

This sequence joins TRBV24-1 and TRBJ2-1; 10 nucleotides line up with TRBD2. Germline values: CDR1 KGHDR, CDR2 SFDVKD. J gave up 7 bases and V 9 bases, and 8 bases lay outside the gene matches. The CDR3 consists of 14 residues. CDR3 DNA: TGTGCCACCGGCGGGACTAGCGCTCGAAATGAGCAGTTCTTC. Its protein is CATGGTSARNEQFF.

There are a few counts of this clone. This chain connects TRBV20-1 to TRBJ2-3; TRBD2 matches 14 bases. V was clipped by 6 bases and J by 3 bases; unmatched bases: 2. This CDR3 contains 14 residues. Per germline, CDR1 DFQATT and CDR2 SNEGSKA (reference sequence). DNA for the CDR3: TGCAGTGCAGGACTAGCGGGAGGAACAGATACGCAGTATTTT. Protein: CSAGLAGGTDTQYF.

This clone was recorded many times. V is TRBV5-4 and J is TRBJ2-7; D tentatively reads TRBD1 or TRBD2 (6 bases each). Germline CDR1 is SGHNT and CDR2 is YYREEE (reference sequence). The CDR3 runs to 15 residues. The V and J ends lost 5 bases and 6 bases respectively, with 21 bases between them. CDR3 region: CASSPGGALTGEQYF. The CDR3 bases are TGTGCCAGCAGTCCCGGGGGCGCGCTCACCGGCGAGCAGTACTTC.

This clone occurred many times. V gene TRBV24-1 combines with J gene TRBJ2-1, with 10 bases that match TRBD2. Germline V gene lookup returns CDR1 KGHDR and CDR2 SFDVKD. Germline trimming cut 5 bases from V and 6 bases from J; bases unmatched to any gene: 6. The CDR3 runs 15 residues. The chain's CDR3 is CATSATSGNLNEQFF. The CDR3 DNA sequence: TGTGCCACCAGTGCTACTAGCGGGAACCTCAATGAGCAGTTCTTC.

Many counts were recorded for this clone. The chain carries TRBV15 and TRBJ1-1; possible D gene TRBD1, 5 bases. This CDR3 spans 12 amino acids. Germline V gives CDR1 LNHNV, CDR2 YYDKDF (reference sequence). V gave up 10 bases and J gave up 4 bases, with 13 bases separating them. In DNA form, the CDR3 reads TGTGCCATCTCCCAGGGAGGCACTGAAGCTTTCTTT. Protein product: CAISQGGTEAFF.

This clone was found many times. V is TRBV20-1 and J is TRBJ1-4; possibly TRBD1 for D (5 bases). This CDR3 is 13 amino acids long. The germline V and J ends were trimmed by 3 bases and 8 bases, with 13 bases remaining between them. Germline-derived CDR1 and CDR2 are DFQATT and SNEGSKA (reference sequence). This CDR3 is CSASVGPGEKLFF. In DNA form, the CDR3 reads TGCAGTGCTAGCGTGGGGCCAGGGGAAAAACTGTTTTTT.

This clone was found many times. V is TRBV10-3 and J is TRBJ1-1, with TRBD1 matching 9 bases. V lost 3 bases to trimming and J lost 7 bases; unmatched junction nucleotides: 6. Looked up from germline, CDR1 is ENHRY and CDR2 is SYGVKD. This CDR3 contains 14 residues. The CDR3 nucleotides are TGTGCCATCAGTGAATCTGGGACAGGGCTTGAAGCTTTCTTT. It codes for CAISESGTGLEAFF.

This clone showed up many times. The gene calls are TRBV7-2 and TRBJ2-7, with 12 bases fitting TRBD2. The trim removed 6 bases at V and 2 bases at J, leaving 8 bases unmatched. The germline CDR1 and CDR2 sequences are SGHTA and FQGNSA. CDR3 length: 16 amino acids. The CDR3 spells CASRHRTSGVTYEQYF. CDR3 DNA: TGTGCCAGCAGACACCGGACTAGCGGGGTTACCTACGAGCAGTACTTC.

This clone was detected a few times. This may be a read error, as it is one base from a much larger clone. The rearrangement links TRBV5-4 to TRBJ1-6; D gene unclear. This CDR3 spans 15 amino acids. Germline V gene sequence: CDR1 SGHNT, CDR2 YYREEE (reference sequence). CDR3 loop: CAISSPLSTNSPLHF. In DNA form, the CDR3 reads TGTGCCATCAGCTCGCCCCTAAGCACTAATTCACCCCTCCACTTT.

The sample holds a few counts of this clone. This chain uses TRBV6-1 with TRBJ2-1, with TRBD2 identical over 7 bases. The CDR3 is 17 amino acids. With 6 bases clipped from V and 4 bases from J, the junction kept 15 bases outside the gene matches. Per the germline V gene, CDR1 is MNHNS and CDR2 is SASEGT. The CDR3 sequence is CASSHGPFAGRYNEQFF. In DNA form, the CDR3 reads TGTGCCAGCAGCCATGGCCCCTTTGCCGGGAGGTACAATGAGCAGTTCTTC.

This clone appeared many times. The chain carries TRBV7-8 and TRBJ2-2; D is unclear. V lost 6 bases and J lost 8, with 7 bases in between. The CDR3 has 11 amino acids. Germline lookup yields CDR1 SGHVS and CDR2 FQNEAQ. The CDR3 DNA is TGTGCCAGCAGGGACCGTGGGGAGCTGTTTTTT. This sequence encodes CASRDRGELFF.

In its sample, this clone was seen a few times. In DNA form, the CDR3 reads TGTGCCAGTAGTAGTAGAGGGATCGGGAACACCATATATTTT. Translation gives CASSSRGIGNTIYF. The gene calls are TRBV19 and TRBJ1-3; D remains ambiguous. Per germline, CDR1 LNHDA and CDR2 SQIVND (reference sequence). The CDR3 length is 14 residues. Between the trimmed V and J ends, which lost 4 bases and 7 bases, there was a span of 14 bases.